Below, 9 T cell receptor beta chains from the same sample are listed, as sequenced in a study of T cell responses to AZD1222 COVID-19 vaccine. Measured with immunoSEQ multiplex PCR; TCRdb has only the in-frame clones, and not every one. The sample carries about 120,000 clones, about 90% recorded once. The sequencing used peripheral blood, collected on day 0 of AZD1222 vaccination. The receptors here all came from an adult in good health.

The chain is built from TRBV7-8 and TRBJ1-5, with 9 nucleotides matching TRBD1. From germline, CDR1 is SGHVS and CDR2 FQNEAQ. The V gene end was trimmed by 10 bases and the J gene end by 4 bases; junction bases not matched to a gene: 11. The CDR3 consists of 15 residues. CDR3 sequence (DNA): TGTGCCACGGACCCCGGGACAGGGAGTAATCAGCCCCAGCATTTT. This codes for CATDPGTGSNQPQHF.

This chain joins TRBV29-1 and TRBJ2-5, with 10 bases lining up with TRBD1. Trimming removed 4 bases from V and 5 bases from J; junction bases left unmatched: 10. CDR1 SQVTM and CDR2 ANQGSEA come from the germline V gene. The CDR3 sequence is 15 residues long. This CDR3 is CSVVPRGQGTETQYF. For the CDR3, the DNA is TGCAGCGTTGTTCCTAGGGGACAGGGGACGGAGACCCAGTACTTC.

The CDR3 protein is CASAGGGGAAHNEQFF. CDR3 DNA: TGCGCCAGCGCCGGAGGGGGGGGAGCAGCCCACAATGAGCAGTTCTTC. V is TRBV5-1 and J is TRBJ2-1; D might be TRBD2 (7 bases). CDR3 length equals 16 residues. V was cut by 7 bases and J by 5 bases, with 22 bases left in between. CDR1 is SGHRS, CDR2 YFSETQ, per germline.

The V call is TRBV10-1, the J call TRBJ1-1, with D perhaps matching TRBD1 (5 bases). The V gene lost 5 bases and the J gene lost 7 bases, with 14 bases spanning the gap. The CDR3 has 13 residues. From germline, CDR1 is WNHNN and CDR2 SYGVQD (reference sequence). CDR3 amino acids: CASSPTGRLEAFF. The CDR3 region has the DNA TGCGCCAGCAGTCCGACGGGACGCCTTGAAGCTTTCTTT.

The rearrangement uses TRBV19 and TRBJ1-2; 10 bases fit TRBD1. Trimming cost V 9 bases and J 7 bases; bases outside gene matches: 17. The CDR3 runs 16 residues. The V gene's germline CDR1 is LNHDA and CDR2 SQIVND (reference sequence). CDR3 sequence (DNA): TGTGCCAGCATCTTTGCCGGGGGACAGGGGTACTCTGGCTACACCTTC. As protein: CASIFAGGQGYSGYTF.

The chain couples TRBV10-3 to TRBJ1-2; 8 nucleotides match TRBD1. The germline gives CDR1 ENHRY, CDR2 SYGVKD. With 0 bases clipped from V and 6 bases from J, the junction kept 9 bases outside the gene matches. This CDR3 has 16 residues. The CDR3 loop reads CAISESRVDRGDGYTF. CDR3 nucleotide sequence: TGTGCCATCAGTGAGTCGAGAGTCGACAGGGGTGATGGCTACACCTTC.

This clone was seen just once. V is TRBV5-8 and J is TRBJ2-3; D remains unclear. V was cut by 4 bases and J by 5 bases, with 17 bases left in between. Germline V lookup: CDR1 SGHTS, CDR2 YDEGEE. The CDR3 spans 15 residues. In DNA, the CDR3 is TGTGCCAGCAGCCGATCGGGCGGAAAAGGAGATACGCAGTATTTT. Its protein is CASSRSGGKGDTQYF.

The chain couples TRBV16 to TRBJ2-7, with TRBD1 matching 8 bases. This CDR3 is built from 15 residues. The J segment lost 6 bases and the V segment lost 2 bases, leaving 9 bases of the junction unmatched. CDR1 is KGHSY and CDR2 is FQNENV in the germline V gene. The CDR3 DNA sequence: TGTGCCAGCAGCCAAGGCAGGGGGCCTTTTAGCGAGCAGTACTTC. Translation gives CASSQGRGPFSEQYF.

This chain connects TRBV18 to TRBJ1-2; maybe TRBD1 (5 bases). V lost 3 bases, J lost 2 bases, and 13 bases lay in between. Germline CDR1 KGHSH, CDR2 LQKENI. This CDR3 comprises 15 residues. The CDR3 sequence is CASSPTIQGNYGYTF. The CDR3 nucleotides read TGTGCCAGCTCACCCACCATCCAGGGAAACTATGGCTACACCTTC.